Shown below are 26 T cell receptor beta chains from a single sample sequenced in a study of blood T cells in healthy people across ages. Primers used in a second PCR of roughly 6 to 12 cycles were a sample-barcoded 5' primer and a J-beta primer mix. In TCRdb, the 5' RACE reads were re-called with MiXCR into one record per CDR3 protein. Of roughly 1 million distinct CDR3 sequences listed, approximately 26% were seen once; the top ten hold around 0.75%. These same records also appear under a second study, on T cells of mothers and their children.

Source material: blood. These receptor sequences come from a girl aged 2-9 years in good health.

This clonotype was counted only a few times. A junction boundary mismatches the germline segment, possibly from a read error. V gene TRBV29-1 combines with J gene TRBJ2-7, with D perhaps TRBD1 (6 bases). Germline CDR1 SQVTM, CDR2 ANQGSEA. The CDR3 contains 14 residues. In DNA, the CDR3 is TGCAGCGTCGAAGGTTCAGGGGAGACCTACGAGCAGTACTTC. Its translation is CSVEGSGETYEQYF.

This clonotype has more than one count but fewer than ten. CDR3 nucleotide sequence: TGTGCCAGCAGCCAAGGTCAGCGGGACTTCTACACCCGGAGGAATGAGCAGTTCTTC. This sequence encodes CASSQGQRDFYTRRNEQFF. V usage is TRBV14 and J usage is TRBJ2-1; 7 bases map to TRBD2. Per germline, CDR1 SGHDN and CDR2 FVKESK. The length of the CDR3 is 19 residues. V trimming: 1 base; J trimming: 7 bases; junction bases outside the gene matches: 19.

This clonotype showed up just a few times. The rearrangement uses TRBV5-4 and TRBJ1-3; no clear D. Trimming shortened V by 0 bases and J by 1 base, and 8 bases separated the two germline ends. Looked up from germline, CDR1 is SGHNT and CDR2 is YYREEE (reference sequence). There are 15 residues in the CDR3. The CDR3 DNA reads as TGTGCCAGCAGCTTGGTTGGGGATTCTGGAAACACCATATATTTT. Translated, it gives CASSLVGDSGNTIYF.

The chain carries TRBV20-1 and TRBJ1-2; D might be TRBD1 (5 bases). The CDR3 totals 13 residues. The germline gives CDR1 DFQATT, CDR2 SNEGSKA (reference sequence). The V gene lost 2 bases and the J gene lost 2 bases, with 9 bases spanning the gap. The CDR3 DNA sequence: TGCAGTGCTAGACAGACAGAAAACTATGGCTACACCTTC. This translates into CSARQTENYGYTF.

The table lists this clonotype with a few counts. V is TRBV2 and J is TRBJ2-7; D is perhaps TRBD2 (5 bases). The CDR3 extends over 12 amino acids. In germline, CDR1 is SNHLY, CDR2 FYNNEI. Trimming pared 8 bases from V and 2 bases from J, leaving 10 bases between. CDR3 residues: CASRRLTYEQYF. The CDR3 region has the DNA TGTGCCAGCCGGAGGTTGACCTACGAGCAGTACTTC. The full variable domain, completed using reference TRBV2 and TRBJ2-7, is EPEVTQTPSHQVTQMGQEVILRCVPISNHLYFYWYRQILGQKVEFLVSFYNNEISEKSEIFDDQFSVERPDGSNFTLKIRSTKLEDSAMYFCASRRLTYEQYFGPGTRLTVT.

The rearrangement uses TRBV29-1 and TRBJ1-3; D call uncertain. The CDR3 length is 12 residues. V dropped 4 bases and J dropped 0 bases, with 4 bases sitting between them. CDR1 is SQVTM, CDR2 ANQGSEA, per germline. CDR3 sequence (DNA): TGCAGCGTTGTGGGCTCTGGAAACACCATATATTTT. This codes for CSVVGSGNTIYF.

This clonotype was seen only a few times. The chain links TRBV7-2 to TRBJ2-7; 8 nucleotides line up with TRBD2. CDR1 and CDR2 (germline): SGHTA, FQGNSA. V gave up 5 bases and J gave up 2 bases; unmatched junction bases: 5. The CDR3 has 14 residues. The CDR3 loop is CASSPAAGAYEQYF. The CDR3 DNA reads TGTGCCAGCAGCCCTGCAGCGGGAGCCTACGAGCAGTACTTC.

To note about this clonotype: A junction boundary mismatches the germline segment, possibly from a read error. The V gene is TRBV5-6, the J gene TRBJ2-6, with D perhaps TRBD2 (6 bases). Germline loops: CDR1 SGHDT, CDR2 YYEEEE. This CDR3 contains 16 residues. The CDR3 region is CASSFRDLGRANVLTF. The CDR3 nucleotides read TGTGCCAGCAGCTTCCGGGACTTAGGAAGGGCCAACGTCCTTACTTTC.

The V and J genes are TRBV12-3 or TRBV12-4 and TRBJ2-5; TRBD1 might be the D (6 bases). V lost 7 bases, J lost 2 bases, and 17 bases lay in between. The CDR3 has 15 residues. CDR3 sequence reads: CASTKSADSQETQYF. The CDR3 bases are TGTGCCAGCACCAAGAGCGCGGACAGTCAAGAGACCCAGTACTTC.

Only a few counts were recorded for this clonotype. The chain uses TRBV20-1 and TRBJ2-1, with D uncertain. Per the germline V gene, CDR1 is DFQATT and CDR2 is SNEGSKA (reference sequence). The CDR3 length is 14 residues. The V end lost 3 bases, the J end lost 2 bases, and 11 bases lay between the germline ends. In DNA form, the CDR3 reads TGCAGTGCTAGTACGAGAATACCCTACAATGAGCAGTTCTTC. Amino acid sequence: CSASTRIPYNEQFF.

CDR3 residues: CASSLFRTGALTYTEAFF. In DNA, the CDR3 is TGCGCCAGCAGCTTGTTTCGGACAGGGGCCCTAACGTACACTGAAGCTTTCTTT. The chain couples TRBV5-1 to TRBJ1-1; 9 positions agree with TRBD1. V lost 1 base, J lost 3 bases, and 13 bases stayed unmatched. CDR1 is SGHRS, CDR2 YFSETQ, per germline. The CDR3 sequence is 18 residues long.

V is TRBV4-1 and J is TRBJ1-1, with D hard to call. Germline-derived CDR1 and CDR2 are MGHRA and YSYEKL. This CDR3 is built from 13 residues. Trimming stripped 1 base from V and 7 bases from J, with 10 bases between. CDR3 in amino acids: CASSQGRNFEAFF. CDR3 nucleotide sequence: TGCGCCAGCAGCCAAGGCCGCAACTTTGAAGCTTTCTTT.

For this clonotype: One end of the junction does not line up with germline, which may come from a read error. The CDR3 region is CASSVAAGDNNEQFF. The CDR3 DNA reads TGTGCCAGCAGTGTAGCAGCGGGGGATAACAATGAGCAGTTCTTC. This chain uses TRBV9 with TRBJ2-1; TRBD2 matches 8 bases. Germline CDR1 and CDR2: SGDLS and YYNGEE. This CDR3 contains 15 residues.

This chain connects TRBV9 to TRBJ1-6; perhaps TRBD1 as D (5 bases). Trimming took off 0 bases at V and 10 bases at J, with 5 bases between the two ends. The CDR3 runs to 12 residues. The germline gives CDR1 SGDLS, CDR2 YYNGEE. DNA for the CDR3: TGTGCCAGCAGCGTAGAGGGGTCACCCCTCCACTTT. This gives the protein CASSVEGSPLHF.

V usage is TRBV12-3 or TRBV12-4 and J usage is TRBJ2-1, with TRBD2 identical over 11 bases. The CDR3 has 15 amino acids. The junction had 7 bases not matched to a gene; V was cut back by 5 bases and J by 7 bases. Written as DNA, the CDR3 is TGTGCCAGCAGTCCTATAGCGGGGGGGTGGAATGAGCAGTTCTTC. Translation gives CASSPIAGGWNEQFF.

In its sample, this clonotype was seen a few times. The chain joins TRBV29-1 to TRBJ1-2; 7 bases match TRBD1. V shed 3 bases, J shed 4 bases, and the junction held 17 bases outside the gene matches. Germline-derived CDR1 and CDR2 are SQVTM and ANQGSEA. The CDR3 is made up of 17 amino acids. CDR3 coding DNA: TGCAGCGTTGATGGGGACAGTGAAAAGGATGGTTTCTATGGCTACACCTTC. Translation: CSVDGDSEKDGFYGYTF.

This chain connects TRBV20-1 to TRBJ1-5; TRBD1 aligns across 11 bases. The CDR3 runs to 14 residues. From germline, CDR1 is DFQATT and CDR2 SNEGSKA (reference sequence). V gave up 6 bases and J gave up 6 bases; unmatched junction bases: 7. The CDR3 region is CSAGTGGRGQPQHF. Here the CDR3 DNA reads TGCAGTGCCGGGACAGGGGGGAGGGGTCAGCCCCAGCATTTT.

The rearrangement uses TRBV12-3 or TRBV12-4 and TRBJ2-3, with D unclear. V gave up 6 bases and J gave up 3 bases, with 7 bases separating them. The CDR3 is made up of 12 amino acids. This CDR3 is CASRVRTDTQYF. CDR3 DNA: TGTGCCAGCAGAGTGCGGACAGATACGCAGTATTTT.

This clonotype was detected a few times. This rearrangement joins TRBV12-3 or TRBV12-4 to TRBJ1-2; D may be TRBD1 (6 bases). V shed 5 bases and J shed 0 bases, with 16 bases lying between them. This CDR3 contains 16 residues. The CDR3, as DNA: TGTGCCAGCAGTCCCGTGTTGGGGGCTACTAACTATGGCTACACCTTC. Its protein is CASSPVLGATNYGYTF.

About this clonotype itself: The germline gene is not matched at one end of the junction; a read error may be the cause. V usage is TRBV25-1 and J usage is TRBJ1-5, with 11 bases matching TRBD1. This CDR3 is 18 amino acids long. Germline lookup yields CDR1 MGHDK and CDR2 SYGVNS. CDR3 amino acids: CASSEFYLRGQGDHPQHF. The CDR3, as DNA: TGTGCCAGCAGTGAATTTTATCTCCGGGGACAGGGGGATCATCCCCAGCATTTT. The whole variable domain, filled in from reference TRBV25-1 and TRBJ1-5, reads EADIYQTPRYLVIGTGKKITLECSQTMGHDKMYWYQQDPGMELHLIHYSYGVNSTEKGDLSSESTVSRIRTEHFPLTLESARPSHTSQYLCASSEFYLRGQGDHPQHFGDGTRLSIL.

This clonotype was seen only a few times. The chain has TRBV5-1 and TRBJ2-2, with 9 nucleotides matching TRBD2. CDR1 and CDR2 from the germline V gene are SGHRS and YFSETQ. CDR3 length: 15 residues. The V gene end was trimmed by 3 bases and the J gene end by 5 bases; junction bases not matched to a gene: 5. The CDR3 region is CASSWTSVNTGELFF. CDR3 bases: TGCGCCAGCAGCTGGACTAGCGTAAATACCGGGGAGCTGTTTTTT.

The sample holds a few counts of this clonotype. One junction end does not reproduce the germline sequence, and a read error may be involved. This chain joins TRBV20-1 and TRBJ1-3, with D hard to call. Germline V lookup: CDR1 DFQATT, CDR2 SNEGSKA (reference sequence). The length of the CDR3 is 13 residues. The CDR3 DNA sequence: TGCAGTGCTAGAGATTTGGCGGGGAACACCGTATATTTT. Amino acids: CSARDLAGNTVYF.

This clonotype was seen a handful of times. The V gene is TRBV11-1, the J gene TRBJ2-5, with D perhaps given as TRBD1 or TRBD2 (6 bases each). The end of the DNA is better explained by TRBJ2-1, so the J call may be wrong. This CDR3 contains 14 residues. Germline values: CDR1 SGHAT, CDR2 FQDESV (reference sequence). The CDR3 bases are TGTGCCAGCAGCTACGGGGGCTCAATCGATGAGCAGTTCTTC. It is translated as CASSYGGSIDEQFF.

The table lists this clonotype with many counts. The CDR3 DNA sequence: TGCAGTGCTAGGGGACTAGCGGTGCAAGAGACCCAGTACTTC. Its protein is CSARGLAVQETQYF. The chain carries TRBV20-1 and TRBJ2-5; TRBD2 aligns across 11 bases. The CDR3 extends over 14 amino acids. V was clipped by 3 bases and J by 2 bases; unmatched bases: 2. CDR1 DFQATT and CDR2 SNEGSKA come from the germline V gene (reference sequence).

There are many counts of this clonotype. V gene TRBV9 combines with J gene TRBJ2-5; D may be TRBD1 (5 bases). This CDR3 has 16 residues. With 4 bases removed from V and 5 bases from J, the gap between germline ends came to 21 bases. Germline V gene lookup returns CDR1 SGDLS and CDR2 YYNGEE. CDR3 coding DNA: TGTGCCAGCAGCCCTCAGGGCGCCGGGCCCAGCGAGACCCAGTACTTC. Its translation is CASSPQGAGPSETQYF.

There are a few counts of this clonotype. V and J are TRBV28 and TRBJ2-4; possibly TRBD1 for D (6 bases). Trimming removed 8 bases from V and 7 bases from J, with 9 bases in between. The germline V gene has CDR1 MDHEN and CDR2 SYDVKM. CDR3 length equals 11 residues. In nucleotides, the CDR3 is TGTGCCAGCCGGGACATGAACATTCAGTACTTC. This encodes CASRDMNIQYF.